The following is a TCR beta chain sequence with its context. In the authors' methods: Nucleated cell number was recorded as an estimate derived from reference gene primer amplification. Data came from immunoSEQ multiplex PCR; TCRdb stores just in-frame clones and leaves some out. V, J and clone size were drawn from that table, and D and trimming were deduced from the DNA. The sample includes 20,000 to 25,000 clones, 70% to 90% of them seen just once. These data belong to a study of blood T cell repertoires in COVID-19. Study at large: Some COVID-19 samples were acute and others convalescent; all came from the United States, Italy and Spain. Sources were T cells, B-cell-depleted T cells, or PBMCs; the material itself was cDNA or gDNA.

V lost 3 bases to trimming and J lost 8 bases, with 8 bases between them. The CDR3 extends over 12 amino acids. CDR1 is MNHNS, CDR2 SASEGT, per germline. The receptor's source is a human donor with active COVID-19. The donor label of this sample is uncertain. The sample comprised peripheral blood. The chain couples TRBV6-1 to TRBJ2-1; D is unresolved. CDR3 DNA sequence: TGTGCCAGCAGTGAGGTTGTAGATGAGCAGTTCTTC. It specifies CASSEVVDEQFF.